This entry describes one T cell receptor beta chain. Its antigen target is currently unknown. Per-base quality was not reported, and no clone a single base away is much larger than it. CDR1 is given as SNHLY and CDR2 as FYNNEI, both from the germline V gene. Spanning cysteine to phenylalanine, the CDR3 consists of 14 amino acids. Only the CDR3 portion is preserved as DNA: 42 bases, with reading frame beginning at the first base. V and J are trimmed by 5 bases and 8 bases, and the gene matches miss 11 bases of the junction. The data originate from a study of T cell responses to AZD1222 COVID-19 vaccine (TCRdb year 2021). In terms of the full investigation: AZD1222 recipients with second doses at about 4 weeks or about 12 weeks were pooled, because spike-specific TCR depth and breadth did not differ between schedules. TCR sequencing covered 230 or so trial participants: 200 to 220 given two doses of AZD1222 and approximately 26 given two doses of MenACWY control vaccine. Enrollment into the trials was organized by age into subgroups of 18-55, 56-69 and 70-plus years, and those subgroups contained about 160, 30 and 59 TCR-sequenced participants, respectively. Overall results and qualifications from the work: Because no samples from the day 14 peak response were available, repertoires could be characterized only after the peak T cell response. Spike-specific TCR breadth and depth rose significantly after two AZD1222 doses compared with day 0 and with MenACWY recipients. Participants were mostly white British, with more females than males. The authors suggested clonal diversity may have been underestimated. The 56-69-year group was small, and its depth increase did not reach significance, likely because of low power. Only 5 to 7 AZD1222 recipients were SARS-CoV-2 seropositive at baseline, limiting conclusions about previously exposed vaccinees. Reportedly, almost half of the unique spike-specific TCRs recognized epitopes lying outside the regions that are mutated in the B.1.351 and B.1.1.7 variants. CD4 TCRs associated with the vaccine covered the entire spike protein, and the dominant responses were in regions 160-218 and 743-854.

The time point label on this specimen signifies: baseline before first vaccination. Vaccinee samples came from UK trials COV001 and COV002, including a single-blind randomized controlled phase 2/3 trial of AZD1222 (ChAdOx1 nCoV-19) in healthy adults. For TCRbeta chain sequencing, PBMC samples from trial participants were taken at day 0 and at day 28 after the second dose. The CDR3 regions of human TCRbeta chains were subjected to immunosequencing. The paper's processing steps were these. Repertoire TCRs were matched against a reference library of SARS-CoV-2-specific TCRs generated with the MIRA antigen-specificity platform. Breadth was defined as the fraction of unique TCRs that were SARS-CoV-2-associated. Depth was defined as the fraction of total T cells that were SARS-CoV-2-associated. Each spike-specific TCR was assigned to its reactive spike region and to a CD4 or CD8 class using the MIRA data. Log10-transformed breadth and depth values were compared by one-way ANOVA with Sidak's multiple comparisons tests. TCRdb stores this immuneACCESS table with in-frame sequences only. Part of the clones is absent; in the studies checked, under half of the shortfall reflects unresolved V genes, and no reason is known for the rest. V and J calls and clone size are those listed in that table; D and trimming were worked out from the DNA. This sample has about 120,000 clones in its table, and 75% to 90% of those were observed once. Around 3.1% of the sample is held by the ten biggest clonotypes.

Here the sequenced sample was peripheral blood, taken on day 0 of AZD1222 vaccination. This TCR derives from an adult in good health. In this chain, TRBV2 is recombined with TRBJ1-2; 7 junctional bases match TRBD1. The CDR3 protein is CASSFDRASPGYTF. The nucleotide sequence is given as TGTGCCAGCAGTTTCGACAGGGCTTCCCCCGGCTACACCTTC.